Listed below are T cell receptor beta chains from one sample, sequenced in a study of post-analysis software for immune sequencing data. MiXCR, run by TCRdb on the PCR reads, gives a single entry per CDR3 protein. This sample has approximately 460,000 distinct CDR3 sequences, with nearly 45% found just once. Sample: blood. Every receptor here comes from a girl under 18 with multiple sclerosis. The CDR3 runs from the conserved cysteine through the conserved F or W. Each record gives: V gene, clone size, J gene, D gene, CDR3 DNA, CDR3 protein. D genes are given only for firm matches. A row's size may be missing; if present it is once, few, many or a size class.

TRBV7-9	few	TRBJ2-7	TRBD1	TGTGCCAGCAGCTTAGCAGCCGGGACAGAGGTCTACGAGCAGTACTTC	CASSLAAGTEVYEQYF
TRBV12-3/TRBV12-4	NA	TRBJ1-3	TRBD1	TGTGCCAGCAGTTTCCGACAGGGAGGCAATATGAACACCATATATTTT	CASSFRQGGNMNTIYF
TRBV3-1	NA	TRBJ2-1	TRBD2	TGTGCCAGTATTAATAGCGGGAGAAGTAGCCACAATGAGCAGTTCTTC	CASINSGRSSHNEQFF
TRBV2	NA	TRBJ2-7	NA	TGTGCCAGCGTAGGCAGCTCCTACGAGCAGTACTTC	CASVGSSYEQYF
TRBV7-2	few	TRBJ2-1	TRBD2	TGTGCCAGCAGCTTAGCGGGAGGGCTAAATGAGCAGTTCTTC	CASSLAGGLNEQFF
TRBV4-1	NA	TRBJ2-5	NA	TGCGCCAGCAGCCAAGTAAAACCCAGGGGCCAAGAGACCCAGTACTTC	CASSQVKPRGQETQYF
TRBV5-1	once	TRBJ2-7	TRBD1	TGCGTCAGCAGTGAGGGGACAGGGACCTACGAGCAGTACTTC	CVSSEGTGTYEQYF
TRBV20-1	few	TRBJ2-5	NA	TGCAGTGTAAGAGGAGGGCACGAGACCCAGTACTTC	CSVRGGHETQYF
TRBV5-1	NA	TRBJ1-2	TRBD1	TGCGCCAGCAGCTGGTCAGGGGGAGAGGATGGCTACACCTTC	CASSWSGGEDGYTF
TRBV5-1	NA	TRBJ2-3	NA	TGCGCCAGCAGCTTGGTTCGGCCCGGGGGCACAGATACGCAGTATTTT	CASSLVRPGGTDTQYF
TRBV7-9	few	TRBJ2-1	TRBD2	TGTGCCAGCGTAATTAGCGGGAGGAGCAATGAGCAGTTCTTC	CASVISGRSNEQFF
TRBV6-2/TRBV6-3	NA	TRBJ2-7	TRBD2	TGTGCCAGCAGTTACCGAGCGGGAGGTAAGGAGCAGTACTTC	CASSYRAGGKEQYF
TRBV28	NA	TRBJ1-1	TRBD1	TGTGCCAGCAGTTCACAGTTCACAGGGGGCGAAATTTGGACTGAAGCTTTCTTT	CASSSQFTGGEIWTEAFF
TRBV11-2	few	TRBJ2-7	NA	TGTGCCAGCAGCTTAGGGGGGTCGGTAACCTACGAGCAGTACTTC	CASSLGGSVTYEQYF
TRBV20-1	NA	TRBJ2-1	TRBD2	TGCAGTGCCATTAGAGTAGCGGGAGGAATTAATGAGCAGTTCTTC	CSAIRVAGGINEQFF
TRBV29-1	NA	TRBJ2-1	TRBD2	TGCAGCGTATCCGGAAGACTAGCGGCCTACAATGAGCAGTTCTTC	CSVSGRLAAYNEQFF
TRBV18	NA	TRBJ2-7	TRBD1	TGTGCCAGCTCACCTGGACAGGGGTCTCCCAATCAGTACTTC	CASSPGQGSPNQYF
TRBV30	NA	TRBJ1-5	TRBD1	TGTGCCTGGAGTGGACAGGGCCGAGGGCAGCCCCAGCATTTT	CAWSGQGRGQPQHF
TRBV24-1	few	TRBJ2-5	NA	TGTGCCACCAGTGATTTCCGAGGCCAAGAGACCCAGTACTTC	CATSDFRGQETQYF
TRBV6-5	NA	TRBJ2-7	NA	TGTGCCAGCAGTTATATATTGGGGGCTAGCGGCTACGAGCAGTACTTC	CASSYILGASGYEQYF
TRBV29-1	few	TRBJ2-7	NA	TGCAGCGGGGGGGAGAACTACGAGCAGTACTTC	CSGGENYEQYF
TRBV12-3/TRBV12-4	NA	TRBJ1-4	NA	TGTGCCAGCAGTTTATCCCTGACGCTAGGAAATGAAAAACTGTTTTTT	CASSLSLTLGNEKLFF
TRBV7-8	NA	TRBJ2-1	TRBD2	TGTGCCAGCAGCTTACTAGCGGGAGGCAACAATGAGCAGTTCTTC	CASSLLAGGNNEQFF
TRBV29-1	NA	TRBJ2-1	NA	TGCAGTGGAGAGGGTGAGCCTGGGGAGCAGTTCTTC	CSGEGEPGEQFF
TRBV7-8	NA	TRBJ2-1	NA	TGTGCCAGCAGCTTAGTAGGGGGTGTCTGGAATGAGCAGTTCTTC	CASSLVGGVWNEQFF
TRBV13	few	TRBJ2-3	NA	TGTGCCAGCAGCACCGGACGGAACACAGATACGCAGTATTTT	CASSTGRNTDTQYF
TRBV7-3	NA	TRBJ2-3	NA	TGTGCCAGCAGCTTGGTAGGCGGGCGTTACACAGATACGCAGTATTTT	CASSLVGGRYTDTQYF
TRBV27	NA	TRBJ2-1	NA	TGTGCCAGCAGTTTTTGGGGTTTGGATGAGCAGTTCTTC	CASSFWGLDEQFF
TRBV5-1	NA	TRBJ2-3	TRBD2	TGCGCCAGCAGCTTGGGTGCTAGCGGGATTAGCACAGATACGCAGTATTTT	CASSLGASGISTDTQYF
TRBV5-1	few	TRBJ2-7	NA	TGCGCCAGCAGCTTGCTACAAGGGAACTACGAGCAGTACTTC	CASSLLQGNYEQYF
TRBV7-9	NA	TRBJ1-2	NA	TGTGCCAGCAGCTTAACTCTCTATGGCTACACCTTC	CASSLTLYGYTF
TRBV20-1	NA	TRBJ2-1	TRBD2	TGCAGTGCTAGAGCGTTTACTAGCGGTCACAATGAGCAGTTCTTC	CSARAFTSGHNEQFF
TRBV6-1	few	TRBJ1-2	NA	TGTGCCAGCAGTGATAGGGTGGAGGGGTTCGGCTACACCTTC	CASSDRVEGFGYTF
TRBV7-3	NA	TRBJ2-1	TRBD1	TGTGCCAGCAGCCCCTTCGGGACAGCCTCCTACAATGAGCAGTTCTTC	CASSPFGTASYNEQFF
TRBV5-1	NA	TRBJ2-1	TRBD2	TGCGCCAGCAGCTTGGAGGCTAGCGGGAGCCTAGACAATGAGCAGTTCTTC	CASSLEASGSLDNEQFF
TRBV5-1	NA	TRBJ2-7	TRBD2	TGCGCCAGCAGCCTGGGTAGAGCGGGAGGCGAGCAGTACTTC	CASSLGRAGGEQYF
TRBV7-2	NA	TRBJ1-2	NA	TGTGCCAGCAGCGCCCGGGATGACCGGGGCTACACCTTC	CASSARDDRGYTF
TRBV29-1	few	TRBJ2-1	TRBD1	TGCAGCGCACTACGGGACAGGGAATATAATGAGCAGTTCTTC	CSALRDREYNEQFF
TRBV4-3	few	TRBJ2-5	NA	TGCGCCAACAGCCAAGGATTTACTGGAGAAGAGACCCAGTACTTC	CANSQGFTGEETQYF
TRBV2	few	TRBJ1-4	TRBD1	TGTGCCAGCAGTACCCAAGGACAGGGGAATGAAAAACTGTTTTTT	CASSTQGQGNEKLFF
TRBV6-2/TRBV6-3	few	TRBJ2-7	TRBD2	TGTGCCAGCAGAGGACTAGCGGGGGATCCCTACGAGCAGTACTTC	CASRGLAGDPYEQYF